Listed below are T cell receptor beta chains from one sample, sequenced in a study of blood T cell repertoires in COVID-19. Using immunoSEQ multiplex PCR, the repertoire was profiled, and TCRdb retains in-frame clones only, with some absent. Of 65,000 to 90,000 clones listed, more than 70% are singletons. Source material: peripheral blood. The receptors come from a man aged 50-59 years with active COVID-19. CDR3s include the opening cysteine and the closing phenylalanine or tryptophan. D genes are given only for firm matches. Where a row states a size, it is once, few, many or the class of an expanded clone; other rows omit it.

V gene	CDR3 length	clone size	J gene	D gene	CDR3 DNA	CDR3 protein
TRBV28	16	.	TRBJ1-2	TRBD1	TGTGCCAGCAGTTTTGGGACAGGGTCATTTTCCTATGGCTACACCTTC	CASSFGTGSFSYGYTF
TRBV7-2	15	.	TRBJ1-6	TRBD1	TGTGCCAGCAGCCTAAGGACAGGGGATAATTCACCCCTCCACTTT	CASSLRTGDNSPLHF
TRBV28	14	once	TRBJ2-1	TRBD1	TGTGCCGCCAATGCCGGGACAGTGTACAATGAGCAGTTCTTC	CAANAGTVYNEQFF
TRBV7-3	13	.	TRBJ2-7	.	TGTGCCAGCAGCTGGAGGGACAGCTACGAGCAGTACTTC	CASSWRDSYEQYF
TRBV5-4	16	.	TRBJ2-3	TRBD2	TGTGCCAGCAGCACCTTAGCGGGAGAGGGCACAGATACGCAGTATTTT	CASSTLAGEGTDTQYF
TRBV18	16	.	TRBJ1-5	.	TGTGCCAGCTCACCCCAAGGCGGCGGCGTCAATCAGCCCCAGCATTTT	CASSPQGGGVNQPQHF
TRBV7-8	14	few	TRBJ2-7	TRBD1	TGTGCCAGCAGCTCAGGGACAGGGGTGGGCGAGCAGTACTTC	CASSSGTGVGEQYF
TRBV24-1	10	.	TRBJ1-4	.	TGTGCCACCCCGGGAGCAAAACTGTTTTTT	CATPGAKLFF
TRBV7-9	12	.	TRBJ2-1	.	TGTGCCAGCAGCTATCAGGGTCTTGAGCAGTTCTTC	CASSYQGLEQFF
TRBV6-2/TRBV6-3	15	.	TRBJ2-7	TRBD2	TGTGCCAGCAGTATCTCCGGGACTAGCGGCTACGAGCAGTACTTC	CASSISGTSGYEQYF
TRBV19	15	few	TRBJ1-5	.	TGTGCCAGTAGCAAACAGGTACATAGCAATCAGCCCCAGCATTTT	CASSKQVHSNQPQHF
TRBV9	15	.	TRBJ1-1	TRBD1	TGTGCCAGCAGCGGGTCAGGGGGTCAGGGGACTGAAGCTTTCTTT	CASSGSGGQGTEAFF
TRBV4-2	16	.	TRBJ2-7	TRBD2	TGTGCCAGCAGCCAAGTTGGAGGCGGGGGGGTCTACGAGCAGTACTTC	CASSQVGGGGVYEQYF
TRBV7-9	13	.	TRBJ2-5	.	TGTGCCAGCAGCTCCCAGGGTCCCGAGACCCAGTACTTC	CASSSQGPETQYF
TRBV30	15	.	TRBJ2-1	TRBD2	TGTGCCTGGAGTGCTAGCGGGAGGGAGGGCAATGAGCAGTTCTTC	CAWSASGREGNEQFF
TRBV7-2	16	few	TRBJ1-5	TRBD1	TGTGCCAGCAGCCCTTCGAGGGGACAGGGCGGTCAGCCCCAGCATTTT	CASSPSRGQGGQPQHF
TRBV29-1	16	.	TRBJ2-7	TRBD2	TGCAGCGTTGCCCCAGTCGGAGCGGGAGGCCTCTACGAGCAGTACTTC	CSVAPVGAGGLYEQYF
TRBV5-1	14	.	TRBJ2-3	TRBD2	TGCGCCAGCAGCGCGCCCACAGCGGGGGATACGCAGTATTTT	CASSAPTAGDTQYF
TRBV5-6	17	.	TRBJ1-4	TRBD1	TGTGCCAGCAGCCCGGGGGCCGGTGGGACAGGGGATGAAAAACTGTTTTTT	CASSPGAGGTGDEKLFF
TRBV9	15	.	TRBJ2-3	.	TGTGCCAGCAGCGTAGGGCTAGTTAGGACAGATACGCAGTATTTT	CASSVGLVRTDTQYF
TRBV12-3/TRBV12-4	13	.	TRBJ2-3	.	TGTGCCAGCAGTTACGGGGGCACAGATACGCAGTATTTT	CASSYGGTDTQYF
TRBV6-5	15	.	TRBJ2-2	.	TGTGCCAGCAGTTACATCAGGCGGAACACCGGGGAGCTGTTTTTT	CASSYIRRNTGELFF
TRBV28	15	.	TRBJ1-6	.	TGTGCCAGCAGTTTGGACAGCTCCTATAATTCACCCCTCCACTTT	CASSLDSSYNSPLHF
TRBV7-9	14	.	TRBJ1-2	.	TGTGCCAGCAGCGTGACCAGGGGTGACTATGGCTACACCTTC	CASSVTRGDYGYTF
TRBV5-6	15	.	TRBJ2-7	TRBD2	TGTGCCAGCAGCCCCCAGGGACTAGCGATAGACGAGCAGTACTTC	CASSPQGLAIDEQYF
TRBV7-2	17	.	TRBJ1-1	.	TGTGCCAGCAGCTTAGAGGGGGGGGCCTACTTAGTCCCTGAAGCTTTCTTT	CASSLEGGAYLVPEAFF
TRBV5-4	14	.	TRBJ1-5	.	TGTGCCAGCACTTTGTGGGGCTCCAATCAGCCCCAGCATTTT	CASTLWGSNQPQHF
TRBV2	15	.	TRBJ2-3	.	TGTGCCAGCACCCGGGACATCCCTAGCACAGATACGCAGTATTTT	CASTRDIPSTDTQYF
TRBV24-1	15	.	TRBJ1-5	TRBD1	TGTGCCACCAGTGAAGGGACAGGGGGCAGTCAGCCCCAGCATTTT	CATSEGTGGSQPQHF
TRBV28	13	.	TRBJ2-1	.	TGTGCCAGCATTTCCTCATCCACCGGTGAGCAGTTCTTC	CASISSSTGEQFF
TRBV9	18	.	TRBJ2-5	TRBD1	TGTGCCAGCAGCGTGGCGACCTCCGGACAGGGGAGACAAGAGACCCAGTACTTC	CASSVATSGQGRQETQYF
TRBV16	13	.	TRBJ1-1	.	TGTGCCAGCAGCCCCGCCCAGGCCACTGAAGCTTTCTTT	CASSPAQATEAFF
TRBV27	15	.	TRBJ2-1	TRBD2	TGTGCCAGCAGTGGCGGGAGAAGAAAGTACAATGAGCAGTTCTTC	CASSGGRRKYNEQFF